This passage covers 30 T cell receptor beta chains from one sample sequenced in a study of CD8 T cells in Susac syndrome. Random hexamers primed reverse transcription of about 0.45 to 1 ug RNA. TCRdb itself ran the immunoSEQ multiplex PCR reads through MiXCR, one entry per CDR3 protein. The sample carries some 180,000 distinct CDR3 sequences, roughly 95% recorded once. The material sequenced was CD4+ T cells from PBMCs. The receptors originated from a human donor in good health.

The chain joins TRBV15 to TRBJ1-5; D unresolved. There are 13 residues in the CDR3. The V and J ends lost 0 bases and 6 bases respectively, with 6 bases between them. The germline V gene has CDR1 LNHNV and CDR2 YYDKDF (reference sequence). Written as DNA, the CDR3 is TGTGCCACCAGCAGAGATGGTAGTCAGCCCCAGCATTTT. Translating it yields CATSRDGSQPQHF.

The V gene is TRBV5-6, the J gene TRBJ2-5; D gene unclear. V dropped 2 bases and J dropped 4 bases, with 12 bases sitting between them. The length of the CDR3 is 14 residues. Germline CDR1 and CDR2: SGHDT and YYEEEE. The CDR3 here is CASSLMTPGETQYF. The CDR3 DNA sequence: TGTGCCAGCAGCTTAATGACCCCCGGAGAGACCCAGTACTTC. Filled out from reference TRBV5-6 and TRBJ2-5, the complete variable domain reads DAGVTQSPTHLIKTRGQQVTLRCSPKSGHDTVSWYQQALGQGPQFIFQYYEEEERQRGNFPDRFSGHQFPNYSSELNVNALLLGDSALYLCASSLMTPGETQYFGPGTRLLVL.

The J gene is TRBJ2-3, the V gene TRBV2; D is ambiguous. Trimming removed 11 bases at V and 1 base at J, with 13 bases between. Looked up from germline, CDR1 is SNHLY and CDR2 is FYNNEI. The CDR3 totals 13 residues. In DNA, the CDR3 is TGTGCCGGCTTCGGACGAGGCACAGATACGCAGTATTTT. It yields the protein CAGFGRGTDTQYF. Supplemented by reference TRBV2 and TRBJ2-3, the full variable domain reads EPEVTQTPSHQVTQMGQEVILRCVPISNHLYFYWYRQILGQKVEFLVSFYNNEISEKSEIFDDQFSVERPDGSNFTLKIRSTKLEDSAMYFCAGFGRGTDTQYFGPGTRLTVL.

This chain joins TRBV7-9 and TRBJ2-4; 7 nucleotides line up with TRBD2. The CDR3 is 14 residues long. The V and J ends lost 3 bases and 5 bases, in that order; junction bases with no gene match: 4. Germline values: CDR1 SEHNR, CDR2 FQNEAQ (reference sequence). The CDR3 reads CASSFAGVENIQYF. DNA for the CDR3: TGTGCCAGCAGCTTTGCGGGAGTCGAAAACATTCAGTACTTC.

The rearrangement uses TRBV5-1 and TRBJ1-4, with a possible D match to TRBD1 (5 bases). The germline V gene has CDR1 SGHRS and CDR2 YFSETQ. This CDR3 has 15 amino acids. V shed 1 base and J shed 0 bases, with 7 bases lying between them. The CDR3 sequence is CASSLQGATNEKLFF. The CDR3 region has the DNA TGCGCCAGCAGCTTGCAAGGGGCAACTAATGAAAAACTGTTTTTT.

The chain couples TRBV25-1 to TRBJ2-3, with D perhaps given as TRBD1 or TRBD2 (5 bases each). The CDR3 has 14 residues. V lost 10 bases and J 4 bases, leaving 18 bases between the germline ends. Per germline, CDR1 MGHDK and CDR2 SYGVNS. CDR3 region: CATGHGASADTQYF. The CDR3 bases are TGTGCCACAGGTCACGGGGCGAGCGCAGATACGCAGTATTTT.

The gene calls are TRBV3-1 and TRBJ2-7; D is unclear. The length of the CDR3 is 12 residues. The V end was cut by 4 bases, the J end by 3 bases, with 7 bases between. Germline V gene lookup returns CDR1 LGHDT and CDR2 YNNKEL (reference sequence). The CDR3 DNA reads TGTGCCAGCAGCCGAAAGAACTACGAGCAGTACTTC. This encodes CASSRKNYEQYF.

The rearrangement joins TRBV5-6 to TRBJ1-3; D ambiguous. CDR1 is SGHDT, CDR2 YYEEEE, per germline. This CDR3 comprises 15 residues. The V and J ends lost 5 bases and 0 bases respectively, with 12 bases between them. For the CDR3, the DNA is TGTGCCAGCAGTGAACTACGATTCTCTGGAAACACCATATATTTT. This encodes CASSELRFSGNTIYF.

The rearrangement joins TRBV29-1 to TRBJ1-1, with D perhaps matching TRBD1 (5 bases). The CDR3 is 14 residues long. CDR1 and CDR2 from the germline V gene are SQVTM and ANQGSEA. V was cut by 7 bases and J by 3 bases, with 18 bases left in between. CDR3 in amino acids: CSAKGVNRDTEAFF. CDR3 nucleotides: TGCAGCGCCAAAGGGGTTAATAGGGACACTGAAGCTTTCTTT. The full variable domain, completed using reference TRBV29-1 and TRBJ1-1, is SAVISQKPSRDICQRGTSLTIQCQVDSQVTMMFWYRQQPGQSLTLIATANQGSEATYESGFVIDKFPISRPNLTFSTLTVSNMSPEDSSIYLCSAKGVNRDTEAFFGQGTRLTVV.

V usage is TRBV29-1 and J usage is TRBJ2-3; possibly TRBD1 for D (6 bases). There are 14 residues in the CDR3. The V end lost 4 bases, the J end lost 0 bases, and 11 bases lay between the germline ends. Germline lookup yields CDR1 SQVTM and CDR2 ANQGSEA. The DNA of the CDR3 is TGCAGCGTTGTCACAGGGTGGAGCACAGATACGCAGTATTTT. Its translation: CSVVTGWSTDTQYF.

This clonotype was counted a single time. The rearrangement uses TRBV11-2 and TRBJ2-5; 8 bases align to TRBD2. The V segment lost 1 base and the J segment 5 bases; nucleotides outside the gene matches: 12. Germline assignment: CDR1 SGHAT and CDR2 FQNNGV. This CDR3 is built from 17 residues. The CDR3 DNA reads TGTGCCAGCAGCTTAGGGGGGGTGAGCGGGAGTCTTGAGACCCAGTACTTC. Protein: CASSLGGVSGSLETQYF.

The V call is TRBV15, the J call TRBJ2-5; D is unclear. This CDR3 spans 15 amino acids. V lost 0 bases and J lost 7, with 15 bases in between. Germline V lookup: CDR1 LNHNV, CDR2 YYDKDF (reference sequence). The CDR3 reads CATSRDLVPGVTQYF. CDR3 DNA sequence: TGTGCCACCAGCAGAGATCTCGTCCCTGGGGTGACCCAGTACTTC.

The chain joins TRBV20-1 to TRBJ2-3, with 9 positions matching TRBD2. J was trimmed by 3 bases and V by 6 bases; bases with no gene match: 1. This CDR3 region has 12 residues. Germline V gene sequence: CDR1 DFQATT, CDR2 SNEGSKA (reference sequence). The CDR3 loop reads CSAAGGTDTQYF. In nucleotides, the CDR3 is TGCAGTGCGGCGGGAGGGACAGATACGCAGTATTTT.

The J gene is TRBJ2-7, the V gene TRBV18, with 7 bases fitting TRBD1. Germline values: CDR1 KGHSH, CDR2 LQKENI. This CDR3 spans 13 amino acids. The ends lost 2 bases at V and 5 bases at J; junction bases unmatched: 3. CDR3 sequence: CASSPKDRDEQYF. The DNA for the CDR3 is TGTGCCAGCTCACCAAAAGACAGGGACGAGCAGTACTTC.

The chain employs TRBV4-2 and TRBJ2-4; tentative D call: TRBD1 (6 bases). Germline CDR1 reads LGHNA; CDR2 reads YNFKEQ. The V end was cut by 0 bases, the J end by 1 base, with 7 bases between. This CDR3 spans 15 amino acids. The CDR3 loop reads CASSQDQGAKNIQYF. The DNA for the CDR3 is TGTGCCAGCAGCCAAGATCAGGGGGCCAAAAACATTCAGTACTTC.

As concerns this clonotype: Relative to the germline gene, one junction end is altered; a read error may explain this. The chain joins TRBV20-1 to TRBJ1-1; D remains ambiguous. The CDR3 covers 15 residues. The germline V gene has CDR1 DFQATT and CDR2 SNEGSKA (reference sequence). CDR3 region: CSARESRRMNTEVFF. Written as DNA, the CDR3 is TGCAGTGCTAGAGAGTCGCGGCGAATGAACACTGAAGTTTTCTTT.

The gene calls are TRBV4-3 and TRBJ1-1; 8 bases align to TRBD1. The germline CDR1 and CDR2 sequences are LGHNA and YSLEER. This CDR3 comprises 15 residues. The J segment lost 1 base and the V segment lost 1 base, leaving 2 bases of the junction unmatched. The CDR3 DNA is TGCGCCAGCAGCCAAGGGACAGGGACGAACACTGAAGCTTTCTTT. Translation gives CASSQGTGTNTEAFF.

This chain connects TRBV29-1 to TRBJ2-1; D is unclear. The CDR3 contains 14 residues. Trimming removed 5 bases at V and 9 bases at J, with 20 bases between. Germline CDR1 SQVTM, CDR2 ANQGSEA. CDR3 amino acids: CSVTPGVVSGEQFF. CDR3 DNA: TGCAGCGTTACCCCCGGAGTCGTGTCGGGTGAGCAGTTCTTC.

The chain has TRBV11-1 and TRBJ2-1; 9 bases fit TRBD1. The CDR3 is 15 amino acids. V dropped 7 bases and J dropped 10; count of bases not matched to a gene: 14. Germline loops: CDR1 SGHAT, CDR2 FQDESV (reference sequence). This chain's CDR3 is CASTRTGERQEEQFF. CDR3 in DNA: TGTGCCAGCACGAGGACAGGGGAACGGCAGGAGGAGCAGTTCTTC.

The V and J genes are TRBV3-1 and TRBJ2-7; D remains ambiguous. Germline values: CDR1 LGHDT, CDR2 YNNKEL (reference sequence). V lost 1 base and J lost 5, with 12 bases in between. The CDR3 consists of 14 residues. CDR3 coding DNA: TGTGCCAGCAGCCAAGTTCCCAGCGCCGACGAGCAGTACTTC. Encoded protein: CASSQVPSADEQYF.

The chain has TRBV12-3 or TRBV12-4 and TRBJ2-5; D is unclear. V was clipped by 5 bases and J by 3 bases, with 4 bases between them. This CDR3 is 11 amino acids long. Written as DNA, the CDR3 is TGTGCCAGCAGTATCAAAGAGACCCAGTACTTC. This codes for CASSIKETQYF.

This rearrangement joins TRBV30 to TRBJ1-1; tentative D call: TRBD1 (5 bases). Deletions cut 5 bases from V and 4 bases from J, with 11 bases between. CDR3 length: 12 residues. The germline CDR1 and CDR2 sequences are GTSNPN and SVGIG (reference sequence). The CDR3 DNA follows: TGTGCCTGGGACAGTGTTGGCACTGAAGCTTTCTTT. It codes for CAWDSVGTEAFF.

The chain couples TRBV5-4 to TRBJ1-5; TRBD1 is a possible D gene (5 bases). The length of the CDR3 is 17 residues. Between the trimmed V and J ends, which lost 0 bases and 1 base, there was a span of 14 bases. Germline loops: CDR1 SGHNT, CDR2 YYREEE (reference sequence). The CDR3 nucleotides are TGTGCCAGCAGCTTGGGAGGACCGGGACGAAGCAATCAGCCCCAGCATTTT. Translation gives CASSLGGPGRSNQPQHF.

The J gene is TRBJ1-5, the V gene TRBV28; 8 bases align to TRBD1. The CDR3 is 14 residues long. Germline CDR1 reads MDHEN; CDR2 reads SYDVKM. The junction had 7 bases not matched to a gene; V was cut back by 5 bases and J by 7 bases. The CDR3 loop is CASSPQGGGQPQHF. DNA of the CDR3: TGTGCCAGCAGTCCACAGGGGGGCGGGCAGCCCCAGCATTTT.

The chain links TRBV12-3 or TRBV12-4 to TRBJ2-7; D uncertain. The CDR3 covers 14 residues. Trimming took 6 bases from V and 6 from J, leaving 18 bases between them. The CDR3: CASRASRAAGEQYF. DNA for the CDR3: TGTGCCAGCAGAGCGTCCCGGGCCGCCGGCGAGCAGTACTTC.

This chain uses TRBV7-2 with TRBJ2-1; unclear D gene. The CDR3 loop spans 13 amino acids. Trimming removed 4 bases from V and 6 bases from J, with 10 bases in between. The V gene's germline CDR1 is SGHTA and CDR2 FQGNSA. This chain's CDR3 is CASSSPWVNEQFF. DNA of the CDR3: TGTGCCAGCAGCTCTCCCTGGGTCAATGAGCAGTTCTTC.

The rearrangement uses TRBV20-1 and TRBJ2-7; D is unresolved. Trimming pared 2 bases from V and 7 bases from J, leaving 15 bases between. CDR3 length: 13 residues. Germline-derived CDR1 and CDR2 are DFQATT and SNEGSKA (reference sequence). DNA for the CDR3: TGCAGTGCTAGATCCTGGACGCCTAGGGAGCAGTACTTC. Translated: CSARSWTPREQYF.

This clonotype was detected only once. This sequence joins TRBV30 and TRBJ2-1; D is unresolved. The CDR3 runs 11 residues. From germline, CDR1 is GTSNPN and CDR2 SVGIG (reference sequence). V gave up 1 base and J gave up 4 bases, with 2 bases separating them. CDR3 protein: CAWSGYNEQFF. CDR3 bases: TGTGCCTGGAGTGGTTACAATGAGCAGTTCTTC.

This chain links TRBV12-3 or TRBV12-4 with TRBJ2-7, with unresolved D. This CDR3 has 13 amino acids. V lost 2 bases and J lost 1, with 6 bases in between. The CDR3 nucleotides read TGTGCCAGCAGTTTACCACGATCCTACGAGCAGTACTTC. Translation: CASSLPRSYEQYF.

This chain uses TRBV18 with TRBJ1-3; D gene uncertain. V was shortened by 4 bases and J by 0 bases, with 13 bases between the two germline ends. The CDR3 is made up of 16 amino acids. Germline assignment: CDR1 KGHSH and CDR2 LQKENI. CDR3 in amino acids: CASSRTGSVSGNTIYF. The CDR3 nucleotides read TGTGCCAGCTCACGGACGGGCAGCGTCTCTGGAAACACCATATATTTT.